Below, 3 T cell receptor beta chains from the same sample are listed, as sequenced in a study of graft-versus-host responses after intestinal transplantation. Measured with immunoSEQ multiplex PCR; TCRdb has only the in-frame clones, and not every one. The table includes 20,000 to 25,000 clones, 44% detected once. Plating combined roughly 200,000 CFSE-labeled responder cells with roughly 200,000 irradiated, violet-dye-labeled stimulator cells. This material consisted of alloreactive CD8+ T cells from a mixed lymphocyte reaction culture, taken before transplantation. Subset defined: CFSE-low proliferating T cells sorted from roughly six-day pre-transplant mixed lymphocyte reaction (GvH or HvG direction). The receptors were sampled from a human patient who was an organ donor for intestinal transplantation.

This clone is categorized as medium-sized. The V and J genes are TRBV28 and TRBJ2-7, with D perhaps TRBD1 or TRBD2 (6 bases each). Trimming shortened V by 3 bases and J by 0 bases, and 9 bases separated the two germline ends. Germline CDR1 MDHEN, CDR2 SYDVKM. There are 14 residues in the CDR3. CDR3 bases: TGTGCCAGCAGTTTTCGGGGGCCCTCCTACGAGCAGTACTTC. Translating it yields CASSFRGPSYEQYF.

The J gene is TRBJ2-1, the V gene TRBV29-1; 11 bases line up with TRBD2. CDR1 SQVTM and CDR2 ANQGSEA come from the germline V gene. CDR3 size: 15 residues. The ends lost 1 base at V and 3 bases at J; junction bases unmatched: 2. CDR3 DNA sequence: TGCAGCGTTGAAGGGGGGACTAGCGGCTACAATGAGCAGTTCTTC. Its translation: CSVEGGTSGYNEQFF.

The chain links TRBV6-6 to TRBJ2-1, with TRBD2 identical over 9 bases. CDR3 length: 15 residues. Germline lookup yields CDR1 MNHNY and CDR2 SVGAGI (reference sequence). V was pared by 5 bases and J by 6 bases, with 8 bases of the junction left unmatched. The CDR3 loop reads CASSIGLANANEQFF. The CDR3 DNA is TGTGCCAGCAGTATAGGACTAGCGAACGCCAATGAGCAGTTCTTC.